This entry lists 10 T cell receptor beta chains sequenced from one sample in a study of naive CD8 T cells in extremely preterm neonates. Sequenced by immunoSEQ multiplex PCR; TCRdb stores in-frame clones only, minus some. The sample has 7,100 or so clones, roughly 98% seen once. Elective cesarean births at about 35-41 weeks, without labor or membrane rupture, supplied the cord blood. Sequencing used naive CD8+ T cells from cord blood. Receptor source: a newborn in good health.

J is TRBJ2-7 and V is TRBV9, with D perhaps matching TRBD1 (5 bases). CDR1 is SGDLS, CDR2 YYNGEE, per germline. The CDR3 runs 13 residues. Between the trimmed V and J ends, which lost 0 bases and 2 bases, there was a span of 6 bases. CDR3 coding DNA: TGTGCCAGCAGCGTAGGGACAACCTACGAGCAGTACTTC. Translated, it gives CASSVGTTYEQYF.

This clone showed up just a few times. The gene calls are TRBV21-1 and TRBJ1-1. TRBV21-1 is an annotated pseudogene. The CDR3 has 17 residues. This CDR3 reads CASSREVGLSRDTEAFF. CDR3 in DNA: TGTGCCAGCAGCAGGGAGGTCGGCCTATCGAGGGACACTGAAGCTTTCTTT.

The genes are TRBV4-1 and TRBJ1-2, with TRBD1 identical over 7 bases. The CDR3 length is 15 residues. Unmatched junction bases numbered 5, after V lost 1 base and J lost 3 bases. Germline CDR1 reads MGHRA; CDR2 reads YSYEKL. CDR3 in DNA: TGCGCCAGCAGCCAAGTGCAGGGGGAAGACTATGGCTACACCTTC. Translating it yields CASSQVQGEDYGYTF.

The chain links TRBV7-2 to TRBJ2-7, with 8 bases fitting TRBD1. CDR3 length: 15 residues. In germline, CDR1 is SGHTA, CDR2 FQGNSA. J was trimmed by 1 base and V by 4 bases; bases with no gene match: 6. The chain's CDR3 is CASSSIRQGSYEQYF. DNA of the CDR3: TGTGCCAGCAGCTCGATTAGACAGGGGTCCTACGAGCAGTACTTC.

This clone showed up just once. The CDR3 here is CPLAGQDSYEQYF. In DNA, the CDR3 is TGCCCTCTAGCGGGACAGGATTCCTACGAGCAGTACTTC. J is TRBJ2-7 and V is TRBV10-1; D might be TRBD2 (9 bases). Germline assignment: CDR1 WNHNN and CDR2 SYGVQD (reference sequence). CDR3 length: 13 residues.

The chain links TRBV5-6 to TRBJ2-3; possible D gene TRBD1, 5 bases. This CDR3 has 16 amino acids. V lost 3 bases and J lost 2, with 16 bases in between. CDR1 and CDR2 from the germline V gene are SGHDT and YYEEEE. The CDR3 protein is CASSSALTDFTDTQYF. DNA of the CDR3: TGTGCCAGCAGCTCGGCTCTGACAGACTTCACAGATACGCAGTATTTT.

V and J are TRBV13 and TRBJ2-3; 8 bases align to TRBD2. CDR1 and CDR2 from the germline V gene are PRHDT and FYEKMQ (reference sequence). J gave up 6 bases and V 0 bases, and 2 bases lay outside the gene matches. The CDR3 is 14 amino acids. The CDR3 loop reads CASSLGSGVDTQYF. In DNA, the CDR3 is TGTGCCAGCAGCTTAGGTAGCGGGGTTGATACGCAGTATTTT.

This chain links TRBV2 with TRBJ2-7; 9 nucleotides line up with TRBD2. The CDR3 spans 15 residues. Unmatched junction bases numbered 5, after V lost 4 bases and J lost 1 base. CDR1 SNHLY and CDR2 FYNNEI come from the germline V gene. The DNA of the CDR3 is TGTGCCAGCAGTGGGCTAGCGGGGATATCCTACGAGCAGTACTTC. Its translation is CASSGLAGISYEQYF.

The J gene is TRBJ2-3, the V gene TRBV27, with 9 bases that match TRBD2. This CDR3 contains 15 residues. Germline CDR1 is MNHEY and CDR2 is SMNVEV (reference sequence). V gave up 2 bases and J gave up 2 bases; unmatched junction bases: 2. The CDR3 sequence is CASSLSGGITDTQYF. CDR3 coding DNA: TGTGCCAGCAGTTTAAGCGGGGGGATCACAGATACGCAGTATTTT.

This chain uses TRBV10-3 with TRBJ2-3, with 10 nucleotides matching TRBD2. This CDR3 region has 15 residues. After removal of 8 bases from V and 2 bases from J, the junction contained 7 bases not matched to a gene. Germline V lookup: CDR1 ENHRY, CDR2 SYGVKD. CDR3 sequence reads: CAIGTSGEFTDTQYF. CDR3 DNA sequence: TGTGCCATCGGAACTAGCGGGGAGTTCACAGATACGCAGTATTTT.